These 27 T cell receptor beta chains came from one sample sequenced in a study of tissue T cells after allogeneic stem cell transplantation. The repertoire was sequenced with immunoSEQ multiplex PCR; TCRdb's copy has only in-frame clones and lacks some. The data show around 2,000 clones, approximately 60% seen once. Time point meaning: mouse harvest day 7 after allogeneic transplant. The graft held 10^6 splenic CD5+ T cells and 10^7 T-cell-depleted bone marrow cells. Sequenced material: spleen. Every receptor here comes from a female BALB/c mouse given C57BL/6 T cells with graft-versus-host disease after an allogeneic hematopoietic cell transplant.

This clone was counted between two and nine times. Genes and germline are mouse. With the read ending 1 residue before the CDR3 end, the germline J gene is used to fill in that end. The rearrangement links TRBV4 to TRBJ2-7, with 13 bases identical to TRBD2. This CDR3 is built from 14 residues. CDR1 LGHDT and CDR2 YNNKQL come from the germline V gene (reference sequence). V trimming: 4 bases; J trimming: 5 bases; junction bases outside the gene matches: 2. CDR3 sequence: CASSSGTGGDEQYF. The CDR3 bases that were read are TGTGCCAGCAGCTCCGGGACTGGGGGGGATGAACAGTAC.

In its sample, this clone was seen a few times. Here the gene names and germline are mouse. The read stops 1 residue short of the end of the CDR3; the missing end is completed from the germline J gene. The same CDR3 can be traced to other DNA sequences in this sample. The J gene is TRBJ2-7, the V gene TRBV4; D uncertain. The germline V and J ends were trimmed by 5 bases and 3 bases, with 2 bases remaining between them. Germline V gives CDR1 LGHDT, CDR2 YNNKQL (reference sequence). CDR3 size: 10 residues. Partial CDR3 DNA: TGTGCCAGCAGCCGCTATGAACAGTAC. Its translation is CASSRYEQY. The whole CDR3 protein reads CASSRYEQYF.

Of note for this clone: Here the gene names and germline are mouse. The read is 1 residue too short to cover the CDR3 end, so that end is filled in from the germline J gene. This rearrangement joins TRBV13-1 to TRBJ2-5, with a possible D match to TRBD1 (6 bases). Germline V CDR1 and CDR2: NSHNY, SYGAGN. This CDR3 is 12 amino acids long. V was clipped by 5 bases and J by 3 bases, with 7 bases between them. The CDR3 protein is CASRDSQDTQYF. Incomplete CDR3 DNA: TGTGCCAGCAGGGACAGTCAAGACACCCAGTAC.

In its sample, this clone was seen once. The germline and genes are mouse ones. Read coverage stops 1 residue before the CDR3 terminus; the germline J gene supplies the remainder. V and J are TRBV5 and TRBJ1-1, with D perhaps TRBD1 (6 bases). The CDR3 covers 13 residues. Germline V CDR1 and CDR2: LGHNA, YNLKQL (reference sequence). The V end was cut by 0 bases, the J end by 10 bases, with 12 bases between. The part of the CDR3 DNA that was read is TGTGCCAGCAGCCAAGACGGGGGCGCGAGAGTCTTC. Its translation is CASSQDGGARVF. The full CDR3 is CASSQDGGARVFF.

About this clone itself: The gene symbols are mouse symbols. Read data end 1 residue before the CDR3 end; the end is taken from the germline J gene. V and J are TRBV13-2 and TRBJ1-2; 9 bases agree with TRBD1. CDR3 size: 14 residues. Germline assignment: CDR1 NNHNN and CDR2 SYGAGS (reference sequence). J lost 0 bases, V lost 3 bases, and 0 bases had no gene match. The CDR3 reads CASGGDRANSDYTF. The covered CDR3 bases are TGTGCCAGCGGTGGGGACAGGGCAAACTCCGACTACACC.

Turning to this clone: Gene names are mouse gene names. Coverage ceases 1 residue before the CDR3 finishes, and the germline J gene fills in the end. This rearrangement joins TRBV26 to TRBJ2-7; tentatively, D is TRBD2 (6 bases). Germline V CDR1 and CDR2: KGHPV, FQNQEV (reference sequence). V lost 3 bases and J lost 0, with 9 bases in between. The CDR3 consists of 14 residues. CDR3 in amino acids: CASSLLGLSYEQYF. The sequenced CDR3 bases are TGTGCCAGCAGTCTACTGGGTCTCTCCTATGAACAGTAC. Full variable domain (missing parts from reference TRBV26 and TRBJ2-7): NSKVIQTPRYLVKGQGQKAKMRCIPEKGHPVVFWYQQNKNNEFKFLINFQNQEVLQQIDMTEKRFSAECPSNSPCSLEIQSSEAGDSALYLCASSLLGLSYEQYFGPGTRLTVL.

As concerns this clone: Germline and genes: mouse. The read finishes 1 residue shy of the CDR3 end, and the germline J gene is used to complete it. The chain joins TRBV2 to TRBJ2-5, with D possibly being TRBD1 or TRBD2 (5 bases each). The V end was cut by 0 bases, the J end by 6 bases, with 10 bases between. The germline V gene has CDR1 LGHNA and CDR2 YSYQKL. There are 14 residues in the CDR3. Here the CDR3 reads CASSQDGGEDTQYF. CDR3 bases read: TGTGCCAGCAGCCAAGACGGGGGAGAGGACACCCAGTAC.

This clone was picked up a small number of times. These gene names are mouse names. The observed sequence ends 1 residue before the CDR3 terminus, with the missing tail filled in from the germline J gene. The chain employs TRBV16 and TRBJ1-4; no clear D gene. From germline, CDR1 is SGHSA and CDR2 FRNQAP. The CDR3 loop spans 13 amino acids. V was trimmed by 0 bases and J by 4 bases, leaving 3 bases between them. The CDR3 region is CASSLDRNERLFF. CDR3 bases read: TGTGCAAGCAGCTTAGATCGCAACGAAAGATTATTT.

This clone was found a few times. Mouse gene names apply. Sequencing ends 1 residue short of the CDR3 end; the germline J gene provides the rest. The rearrangement joins TRBV31 to TRBJ2-7; 7 nucleotides line up with TRBD2. CDR1 GKSSPN and CDR2 SITVG come from the germline V gene. This CDR3 comprises 14 residues. With V trimmed by 0 bases and J by 0 bases, 2 bases remained unmatched. CDR3 DNA, as far as it was read: TGTGCCTGGAGTCTGGGGGGGTTCTCCTATGAACAGTAC. Translated, it gives CAWSLGGFSYEQY. The complete CDR3 sequence is CAWSLGGFSYEQYF.

As concerns this clone: Germline and genes: mouse. The CDR3 end lies 1 residue beyond the end of the read and is filled in from the germline J gene. The chain recombines TRBV2 with TRBJ2-4; D is uncertain. V lost 2 bases and J lost 0, with 3 bases in between. The CDR3 loop spans 13 amino acids. Germline V CDR1 and CDR2: LGHNA, YSYQKL. CDR3 DNA (partial): TGTGCCAGCAGCCAAAATAGTCAAAACACCTTGTAC. Translated, it gives CASSQNSQNTLY. The whole CDR3 sequence reads CASSQNSQNTLYF.

This clone was seen only once. These gene names are mouse names. Read coverage stops 1 residue before the CDR3 terminus; the germline J gene supplies the remainder. The chain combines TRBV13-3 with TRBJ1-1, with a possible D match to TRBD1 (6 bases). There are 14 residues in the CDR3. The V end lost 2 bases, the J end lost 1 base, and 9 bases lay between the germline ends. CDR1 and CDR2 from the germline V gene are NNHDY and SYVADS. The CDR3 reads CASSDPGVNTEVFF. The part of the CDR3 DNA that was read is TGTGCCAGCAGTGACCCAGGGGTAAACACAGAAGTCTTC.

As for this clone: Gene names are mouse gene names. Coverage ceases 1 residue before the CDR3 finishes, and the germline J gene fills in the end. V gene TRBV13-2 combines with J gene TRBJ2-5; tentatively, D is TRBD1 (6 bases). Germline CDR1 reads NNHNN; CDR2 reads SYGAGS (reference sequence). Trimming pared 2 bases from V and 3 bases from J, leaving 7 bases between. The CDR3 is 13 residues long. The CDR3 protein is CASGEGQQDTQYF. Incomplete CDR3 DNA: TGTGCCAGCGGTGAGGGACAACAAGACACCCAGTAC.

As to this clone: Gene names and germline match the mouse. The read terminates 1 residue before the CDR3 end, so the remaining end is supplied by the germline J gene. The chain couples TRBV3 to TRBJ2-4, with 11 bases lining up with TRBD2. CDR3 size: 15 residues. Germline V gives CDR1 SNHLY, CDR2 FYNGKV (reference sequence). After removal of 2 bases from V and 5 bases from J, the junction contained 3 bases not matched to a gene. This CDR3 is CASSLTGGARNTLYF. CDR3 DNA (partial): TGTGCCAGCAGCTTAACTGGGGGGGCGCGAAACACCTTGTAC.

About this clone itself: The germline and genes are mouse ones. Incomplete CDR3 DNA: TGTGCCTGGAGTCCATACAGGGTTGGCAACCAGGCTCCGCTT. Amino acid sequence: CAWSPYRVGNQAPL. The whole CDR3 protein reads CAWSPYRVGNQAPLF. The V gene is TRBV31, the J gene TRBJ1-5, with a weak D call TRBD1 (6 bases). The read halts 1 residue ahead of the CDR3 end, with the missing end drawn from the germline J gene. Germline CDR1 and CDR2: GKSSPN and SITVG. The CDR3 runs 15 residues. V was clipped by 1 base and J by 3 bases, with 13 bases between them.

With regard to this clone: Gene names and germline refer to mouse. Read data end 1 residue before the CDR3 end; the end is taken from the germline J gene. The chain employs TRBV5 and TRBJ2-3; D assignment may be TRBD1 or TRBD2 (5 bases each). The V gene lost 1 base and the J gene lost 0 bases, with 5 bases spanning the gap. This CDR3 spans 14 amino acids. Germline lookup yields CDR1 LGHNA and CDR2 YNLKQL (reference sequence). Partial CDR3 DNA: TGTGCCAGCAGCCAAGGGGGGAGTGCAGAAACGCTGTAT. The encoded protein is CASSQGGSAETLY. Given in full, the CDR3 is CASSQGGSAETLYF.

Remarks on this clone: Mouse gene names apply. The read stops 1 residue short of the end of the CDR3; the missing end is completed from the germline J gene. The V gene is TRBV13-1, the J gene TRBJ1-1, with 7 bases aligning to TRBD1. V lost 0 bases and J lost 0; bases outside the gene matches: 5. Germline V lookup: CDR1 NSHNY, CDR2 SYGAGN. This CDR3 has 16 residues. CDR3 DNA (partial): TGTGCCAGCAGTGATGCGACAGGGCTTGCAAACACAGAAGTCTTC. Its protein is CASSDATGLANTEVF. From start to end, the CDR3 is CASSDATGLANTEVFF.

With respect to this clone: Germline and genes: mouse. The read gets to within 1 residue of the CDR3 end, and the germline J gene fills in the rest. The chain links TRBV12-1 to TRBJ2-2, with 10 positions matching TRBD2. Germline V gene lookup returns CDR1 SGHSN and CDR2 HYEKVE. The CDR3 is made up of 16 amino acids. Trimming removed 2 bases from V and 4 bases from J; junction bases left unmatched: 6. Incomplete CDR3 DNA: TGTGCCAGCTCTCGCGACTGGGGGGCCCCCACCGGGCAGCTCTAC. Amino acid sequence: CASSRDWGAPTGQLY. The full CDR3 protein is CASSRDWGAPTGQLYF.

About this clone: Gene labels here are mouse ones. The CDR3 end falls 1 residue outside the read, so it is completed with the germline J gene. The rearrangement links TRBV12-1 to TRBJ2-7, with 10 bases fitting TRBD2. The germline CDR1 and CDR2 sequences are SGHSN and HYEKVE. The J segment lost 4 bases and the V segment lost 0 bases, leaving 2 bases of the junction unmatched. The CDR3 has 14 amino acids. CDR3: CASSLDWGDYEQYF. The CDR3 DNA, read in part, is TGTGCCAGCTCTCTCGACTGGGGGGATTATGAACAGTAC.

Points on this clone: Gene names and germline refer to mouse. The missing CDR3 end, 1 residue past where the read stops, is filled in from the germline J gene. This chain joins TRBV31 and TRBJ1-4; 7 positions match TRBD1. This CDR3 has 14 amino acids. V lost 3 bases, J lost 0 bases, and 1 base stayed unmatched. Germline V gene lookup returns CDR1 GKSSPN and CDR2 SITVG. Incomplete CDR3 DNA: TGTGCCTGGAGAGGGGGCTTTTCCAACGAAAGATTATTT. Amino acid sequence: CAWRGGFSNERLF. The CDR3 as a whole reads CAWRGGFSNERLFF.

As for this clone: A read error likely explains this, since a far larger clone differs by one base. Mouse gene names and germline throughout. Read sequence stops 1 residue before the CDR3 end, and the germline J gene provides the missing end. This chain connects TRBV13-1 to TRBJ1-2; D remains unclear. Germline CDR1 and CDR2: NSHNY and SYGAGN. CDR3 length: 14 residues. This CDR3 is CASSDGHPNSHYTF. The CDR3 DNA, read in part, is TGTGCCAGCAGTGATGGACACCCAAACTCCCACTACACC.

A remark on this clone: Gene and germline names: mouse. Read coverage stops 1 residue before the CDR3 terminus; the germline J gene supplies the remainder. The chain combines TRBV2 with TRBJ2-7, with a possible D match to TRBD1 (6 bases). The CDR3 has 13 amino acids. The V and J ends lost 3 bases and 4 bases respectively, with 10 bases between them. Germline V gene data show CDR1 as LGHNA and CDR2 as YSYQKL. The CDR3 sequence: CASSQRGKYEQYF. The CDR3 bases that were read are TGTGCCAGCAGCCAGAGGGGGAAGTATGAACAGTAC.

As regards this clone: Mouse names are used for the genes. The read is 1 residue too short to cover the CDR3 end, so that end is filled in from the germline J gene. This chain uses TRBV13-2 with TRBJ1-4; the D is unclear. V shed 5 bases and J shed 0 bases, with 5 bases lying between them. Looked up from germline, CDR1 is NNHNN and CDR2 is SYGAGS (reference sequence). This CDR3 has 13 amino acids. The CDR3 bases that were read are TGTGCCAGCGGGACATTTTCCAACGAAAGATTATTT. It yields the protein CASGTFSNERLF. Given in full, the CDR3 is CASGTFSNERLFF.

This clone came up once. Genes and germline come from the mouse. The read comes to an end 1 residue before the CDR3 does, leaving the germline J gene to fill in the end. The chain employs TRBV2 and TRBJ1-1, with D maybe TRBD1 (6 bases). The CDR3 consists of 13 residues. V was trimmed by 3 bases and J by 3 bases, leaving 8 bases between them. The V gene's germline CDR1 is LGHNA and CDR2 YSYQKL. The part of the CDR3 DNA that was read is TGTGCCAGCAGCCAGGGGGCCCACACAGAAGTCTTC. This translates into CASSQGAHTEVF. Given in full, the CDR3 is CASSQGAHTEVFF.

With respect to this clone: Here the gene names and germline are mouse. The observed sequence ends 1 residue before the CDR3 terminus, with the missing tail filled in from the germline J gene. The chain couples TRBV26 to TRBJ1-1; possibly TRBD1 for D (5 bases). Trimming took off 4 bases at V and 5 bases at J, with 14 bases between the two ends. CDR1 KGHPV and CDR2 FQNQEV come from the germline V gene (reference sequence). The CDR3 sequence is 14 residues long. The CDR3 spells CASSPDGGFTEVFF. The sequenced CDR3 bases are TGTGCCAGCAGTCCCGACGGGGGGTTTACAGAAGTCTTC.

Comment on this clone: Mouse gene names and germline throughout. The CDR3 end is not reached by the read, which stops 1 residue before it; the germline J gene fills it in. The rearrangement links TRBV13-2 to TRBJ2-5; TRBD2 aligns across 9 bases. CDR3 length: 16 amino acids. Germline V CDR1 and CDR2: NNHNN, SYGAGS (reference sequence). V dropped 0 bases and J dropped 0; count of bases not matched to a gene: 2. This chain's CDR3 is CASGDGGLGNQDTQYF. The CDR3 bases that were read are TGTGCCAGCGGTGATGGGGGACTGGGTAACCAAGACACCCAGTAC.

Note on this clone: The junction and the germline gene differ at one end; a read error may be behind it. Mouse gene names and germline throughout. The CDR3 is cut off 1 residue early in the read; its end comes from the germline J gene. V and J are TRBV14 and TRBJ2-7; weak D call: TRBD1 (6 bases). The V gene's germline CDR1 is SGHDT and CDR2 FRDEAV. The CDR3 length is 12 residues. CDR3 loop: CVSSFAGVEQYF. The sequenced CDR3 bases are TGTGTCAGCAGTTTTGCAGGGGTTGAACAGTAC.

This clone was recorded a few times. Germline and genes here are mouse. The read ends 1 residue early relative to the CDR3; the germline J gene fills the gap. The chain recombines TRBV5 with TRBJ2-7; 7 nucleotides agree with TRBD1. Germline CDR1 and CDR2: LGHNA and YNLKQL (reference sequence). The CDR3 is 14 residues long. Unmatched junction bases numbered 4, after V lost 5 bases and J lost 0 bases. CDR3 loop: CASSARDSSYEQYF. The CDR3 bases that were read are TGTGCCAGCAGCGCCCGGGACAGCTCCTATGAACAGTAC.